The clone carrying this T cell receptor beta chain was observed at least ten times. This record belongs to a study of regulatory T cells in long-lasting Graves disease. Documented time point: persistent/refractory GD, antithyroid drugs over 5 years with positive TRAb. TCR sequences were obtained from RNA taken from PBMCs. TCR beta libraries were built with iRepertoire HTBI primers and Arm-PCR of CDR3 regions. TCRdb reprocessed the multiplex PCR reads with MiXCR, giving one entry per CDR3 protein. The sample has roughly 400,000 distinct CDR3 sequences, around 23% seen once. V was clipped by 6 bases and J by 1 base; unmatched bases: 4. The germline gives CDR1 MDHEN, CDR2 SYDVKM. The CDR3 totals 14 residues.

The chain carries TRBV28 and TRBJ1-1, with 8 bases identical to TRBD1. The sequence came from a female donor with Graves disease. The sequenced sample was peripheral blood mononuclear cells (PBMCs), obtained when the disease was refractory, from a patient treated with antithyroid drugs. For the CDR3, the DNA is TGTGCCAGCAGGCGACAGGGGAAGAACACTGAAGCTTTCTTT. Translated, it gives CASRRQGKNTEAFF.